This TCR beta chain was retrieved from a study of T cells in Graves' hyperthyroidism and ophthalmopathy (dated by TCRdb to about 2019). Regarding the research as a whole: Peripheral blood samples were taken at initial diagnosis, before any treatment was given. An independent validation cohort of under 20 hyperthyroidism patients and 17 patients who later progressed to ophthalmopathy tested prospective prediction of ophthalmopathy. Following sampling, methimazole starting at 30 mg daily was given to hyperthyroidism patients, and high-dose intravenous methylprednisolone was given to ophthalmopathy patients. The 100 discovery patients were randomly split 7:3 into training and test sets. A discovery cohort of about a hundred patients, approximately 45 with Graves' ophthalmopathy and 55 to 60 with stable Graves' hyperthyroidism, was used to find distinguishing TCR V-J signatures. The study also compared thyroid tissue and blood T-cell repertoires from several Graves' hyperthyroidism patients. According to the paper, TCR Vbeta CDR3 sequencing was carried out on some 130 peripheral blood samples, which came from 40 to 45 ophthalmopathy, around 75 hyperthyroidism and about 17 progressor patients.

The TCR beta CDR3 regions were amplified from RNA transcripts. A first-round RT-PCR of the TCR CDR3 used the HTBI primer set with the Qiagen OneStep RT-PCR kit. A second multiplex PCR round built the libraries, followed by size selection and purification. The libraries were sequenced on an Illumina HiSeq2000 using paired-end 100 bp reads. The study's processing was this. SOAPnuke was used to process the raw data, throwing out any read that contained adapters or uncalled bases, had a mean Phred below 15, or lacked an exact constant-primer or identifier match. High-quality paired reads were merged using COPE v1.2.5, and each unique nucleotide sequence was defined as a clonotype. MiTCR v1.1 was used to align clonotypes to the IMGT TRBV, TRBD and TRBJ reference segments. The analysis included only V-J combinations with a frequency above 0.0001, which together covered around 99% of the repertoires. The TCS score was defined as the ratio of F50 (clonal expansion) to E x V (chaos), calculated using BLOSUM62-based TCRdist between CDR3 peptides within each V-J. Welch's t-statistics and random forest reduced fewer than 550 V-J features to under 15, which were used in a naive Bayes classifier (R e1071). TCRdb handled the public reads itself, with Q25 trimming in fastp and clone calling in MiXCR, and kept productive beta chains. Merged by CDR3 protein, the rows form single entries marked with the most common genes and DNA. The V and J calls and clone size are TCRdb's, not the authors'. This sample has about 400,000 distinct CDR3 sequences in its table, and more than 12% of those were observed once. Jointly, the top ten make up approximately 32% of the sample.

Here is what the overall study found, with its caveats: A 13 V-J signature model separated ophthalmopathy from stable hyperthyroidism, with around 90% sensitivity and about 81% specificity in cross-validation and 80%/75% in testing. In validation, the model predicted progression to ophthalmopathy a median of about 5.9 months before onset, with over 55% sensitivity and 72.22% specificity. Most expanded thyroid clonotypes (frequency above 0.001) were also detected in blood, a finding suggesting that blood repertoires may reflect thyroid immune responses. No statistical method was used to set the sample size in advance, and investigators knew the group allocation.

The CDR3 has 13 amino acids, counting the end cysteine and phenylalanine. This entry keeps only the CDR3 DNA: 39 bases, framed from base 1. The germline V gene (reference sequence) yields DFQATT for CDR1 and SNEGSKA for CDR2. Stable Graves' hyperthyroidism was defined as no progression to ophthalmopathy during 18 months of follow-up. Hyperthyroidism patients were aged 18 to 65 years and newly diagnosed, with disease duration of less than 2 months. Any patient with an uncontrolled infection, another autoimmune disease, pregnancy or lactation was excluded. Diagnoses relied on clinical symptoms, serum thyroxine and TRAb, thyroid ultrasound and orbital computed tomography. PBMCs were isolated from about 9.2 ml of fresh peripheral blood by Ficoll-Paque density gradient centrifugation. Total RNA was extracted using Trizol reagent, and RNA quality was assessed on an Agilent 2100 Bioanalyzer. In the case of this clonotype: What antigen it recognizes has not been identified. A much larger clone differs by one base, so this may be a read error.

The sequencing sample was made of blood. In this chain, TRBV20-1 is recombined with TRBJ2-7; 12 central bases correspond to TRBD1. The end of the DNA is better explained by TRBJ2-1, so the J call may be wrong. The TCR was taken from a woman in her thirties with Graves' hyperthyroidism. The CDR3 protein: CSAEGQGAYEQFF. The DNA reads as follows: TGCAGTGCTGAGGGACAGGGGGCATACGAGCAGTTCTTC.